The 11 T cell receptor beta chains reported below all come from one sample, sequenced in a study of blood T cell repertoires in COVID-19. The data were produced by immunoSEQ multiplex PCR, yet TCRdb's version contains in-frame clones alone and is incomplete. The data contain about 300,000 clones, roughly 83% of them seen just once; the ten biggest clones take up roughly 1.5%. Sequenced input: peripheral blood. Receptors originate from a human donor with COVID-19, enrolled during active disease. The donor label of this sample is uncertain.

This clone was detected only a few times. V is TRBV28 and J is TRBJ1-3, with 9 positions matching TRBD1. This CDR3 region has 14 residues. V lost 6 bases, J lost 4 bases, and 4 bases stayed unmatched. The germline V gene encodes CDR1 MDHEN and CDR2 SYDVKM. CDR3 residues: CASRGGTGGNTIYF. In nucleotides, the CDR3 is TGTGCCAGCAGGGGGGGGACAGGGGGAAACACCATATATTTT. The full variable domain, in which reference TRBV28 and TRBJ1-3 provide the parts outside the CDR3, is DVKVTQSSRYLVKRTGEKVFLECVQDMDHENMFWYRQDPGLGLRLIYFSYDVKMKEKGDIPEGYSVSREKKERFSLILESASTNQTSMYLCASRGGTGGNTIYFGEGSWLTVV.

This sequence joins TRBV5-4 and TRBJ2-1; the match to TRBD1 covers 8 bases. Per germline, CDR1 SGHNT and CDR2 YYREEE (reference sequence). The CDR3 is made up of 15 amino acids. Trimming at V came to 0 bases and at J to 6 bases, leaving 5 bases not matched to a gene. Here the CDR3 reads CASSLERTGINEQFF. In DNA, the CDR3 is TGTGCCAGCAGCTTGGAAAGGACAGGGATCAATGAGCAGTTCTTC.

The V gene is TRBV5-6, the J gene TRBJ1-2; TRBD1 matches at 8 bases. This CDR3 comprises 17 residues. The V gene's germline CDR1 is SGHDT and CDR2 YYEEEE. Losses at the gene ends were 3 bases for V and 8 bases for J; bases not matched to a gene: 18. CDR3 sequence reads: CASSSPAPGQVPRGYTF. The DNA for the CDR3 is TGTGCCAGCAGCTCGCCCGCCCCGGGACAGGTTCCTAGGGGCTACACCTTC.

This sequence joins TRBV29-1 and TRBJ2-2; weak D call: TRBD2 (5 bases). CDR1 and CDR2 from the germline V gene are SQVTM and ANQGSEA. Trimming removed 4 bases at V and 6 bases at J, with 9 bases between. The CDR3 has 12 residues. The DNA of the CDR3 is TGCAGCGTTGGAGGGTATCCCGGGGAGCTGTTTTTT. Its translation: CSVGGYPGELFF.

V is TRBV28 and J is TRBJ2-3; TRBD1 agrees at 7 bases. The CDR3 length is 14 residues. Germline V gene lookup returns CDR1 MDHEN and CDR2 SYDVKM. Trimming took 4 bases from V and 1 from J; bases not matched to a gene: 2. The CDR3 DNA follows: TGTGCCAGCAGTTACAGGGGTCGCACAGATACGCAGTATTTT. Residues: CASSYRGRTDTQYF.

The genes are TRBV5-1 and TRBJ1-4; no reliable D call. The length of the CDR3 is 15 residues. Germline lookup yields CDR1 SGHRS and CDR2 YFSETQ. Trimming cost V 2 bases and J 4 bases, with 12 bases left between them. The CDR3 loop reads CASSLFSGINEKLFF. Written as DNA, the CDR3 is TGCGCCAGCAGCTTATTTTCCGGGATTAATGAAAAACTGTTTTTT.

The V and J genes are TRBV19 and TRBJ1-5; perhaps TRBD1 as D (6 bases). The CDR3 loop spans 15 amino acids. Trimming removed 5 bases from V and 3 bases from J, with 14 bases in between. Germline-derived CDR1 and CDR2 are LNHDA and SQIVND (reference sequence). The CDR3: CASSPQGIDNQPQHF. The CDR3 nucleotides read TGTGCCAGTAGTCCTCAGGGGATCGACAATCAGCCCCAGCATTTT.

The chain couples TRBV2 to TRBJ1-1; D might be TRBD1 (5 bases). CDR3 length: 17 residues. V lost 3 bases and J lost 0, with 17 bases in between. The germline V gene encodes CDR1 SNHLY and CDR2 FYNNEI. CDR3 residues: CASSERLGRGMNTEAFF. DNA of the CDR3: TGTGCCAGCAGTGAGCGTCTGGGGCGCGGGATGAACACTGAAGCTTTCTTT.

The V gene is TRBV24-1, the J gene TRBJ2-3; 9 nucleotides align to TRBD2. Germline V gene data show CDR1 as KGHDR and CDR2 as SFDVKD. V was clipped by 9 bases and J by 3 bases; unmatched bases: 9. The length of the CDR3 is 15 residues. CDR3: CATAPHSGSTDTQYF. The CDR3 DNA sequence: TGTGCCACCGCCCCACATAGCGGGAGTACAGATACGCAGTATTTT.

V gene TRBV7-3 combines with J gene TRBJ2-2, with 10 bases that match TRBD1. The junction had 2 bases not matched to a gene; V was cut back by 3 bases and J by 4 bases. Looked up from germline, CDR1 is SGHTA and CDR2 is FQGTGA. This CDR3 region has 15 residues. The CDR3 here is CASSFGTGVTGELFF. Here the CDR3 DNA reads TGTGCCAGCAGCTTCGGGACAGGGGTCACCGGGGAGCTGTTTTTT.

This rearrangement joins TRBV28 to TRBJ1-6; D not certain. Trimming removed 4 bases from V and 8 bases from J, with 18 bases in between. The length of the CDR3 is 16 residues. Germline-derived CDR1 and CDR2 are MDHEN and SYDVKM. The CDR3 is CASSSPRGNPHSPLHF. In DNA form, the CDR3 reads TGTGCCAGCAGTTCCCCCCGCGGAAACCCCCATTCACCCCTCCACTTT.